The rows below give T cell receptor beta chains drawn from one sample of a study of T cell responses to AZD1222 COVID-19 vaccine. Data came from immunoSEQ multiplex PCR; TCRdb stores just in-frame clones and leaves some out. The sample contains 90,000 to 150,000 clones, roughly 90% of which appear only once. This sample comprised peripheral blood, obtained 28 days after the second AZD1222 dose. The receptors stem from an adult who received the AZD1222 COVID-19 vaccine. The CDR3 runs from the conserved cysteine through the conserved F or W. Each record gives: CDR3 DNA, CDR3 protein, D gene, J gene, V gene, clone size. D genes are given only for firm matches. The size of a clone is reported for some rows only, either as once, few or many, or as a class for expanded clones.

CDR3nt: TGTGCCAGCAGGGCTGACAGGGTTTCGAACACTGAAGCTTTCTTT
CDR3aa: CASRADRVSNTEAFF
d_gene: TRBD1
j_gene: TRBJ1-1
v_gene: TRBV6-5
abundance: NA

CDR3nt: TGTGCCAGCAGCGCGGACAGCCGCTATGGCTACACCTTC
CDR3aa: CASSADSRYGYTF
d_gene: NA
j_gene: TRBJ1-2
v_gene: TRBV7-2
abundance: NA

CDR3nt: TGCGCCAGCAGAGGGCTAGCGGGGACCTCCTACGAGCAGTACTTC
CDR3aa: CASRGLAGTSYEQYF
d_gene: TRBD2
j_gene: TRBJ2-7
v_gene: TRBV5-1
abundance: once

CDR3nt: TGTGCCAGCAGTTCCGGGACTAGCGGGGTGCGCAATGAGCAGTTCTTC
CDR3aa: CASSSGTSGVRNEQFF
d_gene: TRBD2
j_gene: TRBJ2-1
v_gene: TRBV6-5
abundance: NA

CDR3nt: TGCGCCAGCAGCTCCCCAATAGGTATGAACACTGAAGCTTTCTTT
CDR3aa: CASSSPIGMNTEAFF
d_gene: NA
j_gene: TRBJ1-1
v_gene: TRBV5-1
abundance: NA

CDR3nt: TGTGCCAGCAGTGAAGCGGGGGGCTGGGAGACCCAGTACTTC
CDR3aa: CASSEAGGWETQYF
d_gene: NA
j_gene: TRBJ2-5
v_gene: TRBV6-1
abundance: NA

CDR3nt: TGTGCCAGCTCGTCGGGACAGGGAGAAAGCTATGGCTACACCTTC
CDR3aa: CASSSGQGESYGYTF
d_gene: TRBD1
j_gene: TRBJ1-2
v_gene: TRBV6-4
abundance: NA

CDR3nt: TGTGCCAGCAGCATAGGAAGGACAGGCCTCAATGAGCAGTTCTTC
CDR3aa: CASSIGRTGLNEQFF
d_gene: TRBD1
j_gene: TRBJ2-1
v_gene: TRBV27
abundance: NA

CDR3nt: TGTGCCAGCAGTTTAGCAATCGGGGTCAGTTCACCCCTCCACTTT
CDR3aa: CASSLAIGVSSPLHF
d_gene: NA
j_gene: TRBJ1-6
v_gene: TRBV28
abundance: NA

CDR3nt: TGCGCCAGCAGCTGGACAGGGGCCGATAATTCACCCCTCCACTTT
CDR3aa: CASSWTGADNSPLHF
d_gene: TRBD1
j_gene: TRBJ1-6
v_gene: TRBV5-1
abundance: NA

CDR3nt: TGTGCCAGCAGCTTATTTGGACCCGACCCCTACAATGAGCAGTTCTTC
CDR3aa: CASSLFGPDPYNEQFF
d_gene: NA
j_gene: TRBJ2-1
v_gene: TRBV7-2
abundance: NA

CDR3nt: TGTGCCAGCAGGTCAGAGGGACAGGGAAACAATCAGCCCCAGCATTTT
CDR3aa: CASRSEGQGNNQPQHF
d_gene: TRBD1
j_gene: TRBJ1-5
v_gene: TRBV27
abundance: few

CDR3nt: TGCGCCAGCAGCTTGGGGGACAGGGGGCCTGGCTACACCTTC
CDR3aa: CASSLGDRGPGYTF
d_gene: TRBD1
j_gene: TRBJ1-2
v_gene: TRBV5-1
abundance: NA

CDR3nt: TGTGCCAGCAGCTTCGGACAGGGGGGGACCATCTCCTACGAGCAGTACTTC
CDR3aa: CASSFGQGGTISYEQYF
d_gene: TRBD1
j_gene: TRBJ2-7
v_gene: TRBV7-8
abundance: NA

CDR3nt: TGTGCCAGCAGCCCGGGATCAAACTATGGCTACACCTTC
CDR3aa: CASSPGSNYGYTF
d_gene: NA
j_gene: TRBJ1-2
v_gene: TRBV7-9
abundance: NA

CDR3nt: TGTGCCAGCGGCCGGGGCGGTCCGAACACTGAAGCTTTCTTT
CDR3aa: CASGRGGPNTEAFF
d_gene: NA
j_gene: TRBJ1-1
v_gene: TRBV5-4
abundance: NA

CDR3nt: TGTGCCCTAAGACAGGGGGCTTCCACCCTCCATGGCTACACCTTC
CDR3aa: CALRQGASTLHGYTF
d_gene: TRBD1
j_gene: TRBJ1-2
v_gene: TRBV15
abundance: NA

CDR3nt: TGTGCCAGCAGCCCGGGCGGGCCTAGCTCCTACGAGCAGTACTTC
CDR3aa: CASSPGGPSSYEQYF
d_gene: NA
j_gene: TRBJ2-7
v_gene: TRBV5-4
abundance: once

CDR3nt: TGTGCCACCAGTGATTTGCGGCAGCAGCTTCAGACTTTCTTT
CDR3aa: CATSDLRQQLQTFF
d_gene: NA
j_gene: TRBJ1-1
v_gene: TRBV24-1
abundance: NA

CDR3nt: TGTGCCAGTAGTCGGGGCGGGTACAATGAGCAGTTCTTC
CDR3aa: CASSRGGYNEQFF
d_gene: NA
j_gene: TRBJ2-1
v_gene: TRBV19
abundance: few

CDR3nt: TGTGCCAGCAGGCCCCAGGGGTACTATGGCTACACCTTC
CDR3aa: CASRPQGYYGYTF
d_gene: NA
j_gene: TRBJ1-2
v_gene: TRBV28
abundance: NA

CDR3nt: TGTGCCAGCAGCCAGGGACAGTCTAGGTTTGGGGATAACACTGAAGCTTTCTTT
CDR3aa: CASSQGQSRFGDNTEAFF
d_gene: TRBD1
j_gene: TRBJ1-1
v_gene: TRBV5-6
abundance: once

CDR3nt: TGTGCCAGTAGTACCCCCGAGTGGACAGGGAGGGGGAACACTGAAGCTTTCTTT
CDR3aa: CASSTPEWTGRGNTEAFF
d_gene: TRBD1
j_gene: TRBJ1-1
v_gene: TRBV19
abundance: NA

CDR3nt: TGTGCCAGCAGCTTAGTTTTTGGAAACAATGAGCAGTTCTTC
CDR3aa: CASSLVFGNNEQFF
d_gene: NA
j_gene: TRBJ2-1
v_gene: TRBV11-3
abundance: NA

CDR3nt: TGTGCCAGCAGCTCTTGGGGCACTCCAAATTCACCCCTCCACTTT
CDR3aa: CASSSWGTPNSPLHF
d_gene: NA
j_gene: TRBJ1-6
v_gene: TRBV5-4
abundance: NA

CDR3nt: TGTGCCAGCAGCGCTCCGGGACTAGCGGGGGGTACGAACACCGGGGAGCTGTTTTTT
CDR3aa: CASSAPGLAGGTNTGELFF
d_gene: TRBD2
j_gene: TRBJ2-2
v_gene: TRBV9
abundance: few

CDR3nt: TGTGCCAGCAGCGAGACCGTCAATCAGCCCCAGCATTTT
CDR3aa: CASSETVNQPQHF
d_gene: NA
j_gene: TRBJ1-5
v_gene: TRBV28
abundance: few

CDR3nt: TGTGCCTGGAGGGCTAGCGGCACAGATACGCAGTATTTT
CDR3aa: CAWRASGTDTQYF
d_gene: NA
j_gene: TRBJ2-3
v_gene: TRBV30
abundance: NA

CDR3nt: TGTGCCAGCAGCTTAAAGGCGGAAGACGGCATTCAGTACTTC
CDR3aa: CASSLKAEDGIQYF
d_gene: NA
j_gene: TRBJ2-4
v_gene: TRBV7-3
abundance: NA

CDR3nt: TGCAGCGTTGTCCTGAACACTGAAGCTTTCTTT
CDR3aa: CSVVLNTEAFF
d_gene: NA
j_gene: TRBJ1-1
v_gene: TRBV29-1
abundance: NA

CDR3nt: TGTGCCAGCAGTTACTCTGGGGAGACAGATACGCAGTATTTT
CDR3aa: CASSYSGETDTQYF
d_gene: NA
j_gene: TRBJ2-3
v_gene: TRBV6-5
abundance: NA

CDR3nt: TGTGCCAGCAGCCCCCGTGCAGGGTTTGGCTACACCTTC
CDR3aa: CASSPRAGFGYTF
d_gene: NA
j_gene: TRBJ1-2
v_gene: TRBV12-3/TRBV12-4
abundance: many

CDR3nt: TGTGCCAGCAGCCTGGGAGGGGACAGTCCCTACGAGCAGTACTTC
CDR3aa: CASSLGGDSPYEQYF
d_gene: NA
j_gene: TRBJ2-7
v_gene: TRBV9
abundance: NA

CDR3nt: TGTGCCAGCAGTGAAGGACTAGCGGATTACTTC
CDR3aa: CASSEGLADYF
d_gene: TRBD2
j_gene: TRBJ2-7
v_gene: TRBV6-1
abundance: NA

CDR3nt: TGTGCCAGCAGCTTAGGCGGGGACAGGGTCTCAGATACGCAGTATTTT
CDR3aa: CASSLGGDRVSDTQYF
d_gene: TRBD1
j_gene: TRBJ2-3
v_gene: TRBV11-1
abundance: NA

CDR3nt: TGTGCCAGCAGCTTAGCCAACTACGAGCAGTACTTC
CDR3aa: CASSLANYEQYF
d_gene: NA
j_gene: TRBJ2-7
v_gene: TRBV11-3
abundance: NA

CDR3nt: TGTGCCAGCAGTTTACCGGGGCGGGGGAACAATGAGCAGTTCTTC
CDR3aa: CASSLPGRGNNEQFF
d_gene: TRBD2
j_gene: TRBJ2-1
v_gene: TRBV28
abundance: NA

CDR3nt: TGTGCCAGCAGCGCCGGGACTAAGTACGAGCAGTACTTC
CDR3aa: CASSAGTKYEQYF
d_gene: TRBD2
j_gene: TRBJ2-7
v_gene: TRBV7-8
abundance: NA

CDR3nt: TGTGCCAGCAGCCAAGTCACAGGGGGTTATTCACCCCTCCACTTT
CDR3aa: CASSQVTGGYSPLHF
d_gene: TRBD1
j_gene: TRBJ1-6
v_gene: TRBV3-1/TRBV3-2
abundance: NA

CDR3nt: TGCGCCAGCAGCACCCGAGGCAGTAGGCCCCTCCACTTT
CDR3aa: CASSTRGSRPLHF
d_gene: NA
j_gene: TRBJ1-6
v_gene: TRBV5-1
abundance: NA

CDR3nt: TGTGCCTGGAGTGAGGACAGGGGTGACACTGAAGCTTTCTTT
CDR3aa: CAWSEDRGDTEAFF
d_gene: TRBD1
j_gene: TRBJ1-1
v_gene: TRBV30
abundance: NA

CDR3nt: TGTGCCAGCAGTGTGGTCGGCCAAGAGACCCAGTACTTC
CDR3aa: CASSVVGQETQYF
d_gene: NA
j_gene: TRBJ2-5
v_gene: TRBV2
abundance: NA

CDR3nt: TGTGCCAGCAGTTCCCCGGGTAGTACCTACGAGCAGTACTTC
CDR3aa: CASSSPGSTYEQYF
d_gene: NA
j_gene: TRBJ2-7
v_gene: TRBV28
abundance: NA

CDR3nt: TGTGCCAGCAGTTTCGGGAGGGGGCGAGGGACTGAAGCTTTCTTT
CDR3aa: CASSFGRGRGTEAFF
d_gene: TRBD1
j_gene: TRBJ1-1
v_gene: TRBV28
abundance: NA

CDR3nt: TGTGCCAGCACAGAGGGGCCCTGGGGATCCTTCGAGCAGTACTTC
CDR3aa: CASTEGPWGSFEQYF
d_gene: NA
j_gene: TRBJ2-7
v_gene: TRBV6-5
abundance: NA

CDR3nt: TGTGCCAGCATCGGGACTAGCGGGAGGGCCTACAATGAGCAGTTCTTC
CDR3aa: CASIGTSGRAYNEQFF
d_gene: TRBD2
j_gene: TRBJ2-1
v_gene: TRBV19
abundance: once

CDR3nt: TGCGCCAGCAGCCCAGAGGTTTTCTACAATGAGCAGTTCTTC
CDR3aa: CASSPEVFYNEQFF
d_gene: NA
j_gene: TRBJ2-1
v_gene: TRBV10-1
abundance: NA